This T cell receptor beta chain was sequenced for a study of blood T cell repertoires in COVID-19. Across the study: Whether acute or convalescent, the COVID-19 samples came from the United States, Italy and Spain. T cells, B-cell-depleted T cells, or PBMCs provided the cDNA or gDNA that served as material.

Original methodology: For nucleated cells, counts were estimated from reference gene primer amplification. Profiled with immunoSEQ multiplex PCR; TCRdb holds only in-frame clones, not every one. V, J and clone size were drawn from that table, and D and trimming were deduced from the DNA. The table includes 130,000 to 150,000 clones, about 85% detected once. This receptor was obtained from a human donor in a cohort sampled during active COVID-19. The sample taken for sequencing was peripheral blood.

This CDR3 is CASSLRDRAGELFF. The CDR3 DNA is TGTGCCAGCAGTTTAAGGGACAGAGCCGGGGAGCTGTTTTTT. The V gene is TRBV28, the J gene TRBJ2-2; 7 nucleotides agree with TRBD1. The CDR3 spans 14 residues. Germline CDR1 MDHEN, CDR2 SYDVKM. V was pared by 2 bases and J by 6 bases, with 3 bases of the junction left unmatched.